This T cell receptor (beta chain) was observed in a study of T-cell memory formation after mild COVID-19. Study-wide context: For the most part, TCR clusters were specific to one donor. Notes on the study in general: Shrinking CD4+ clones were chiefly CM and EM; CD8+ ones were chiefly EMRA. Researchers could not confirm that second-wave clones peaking on day 37 targeted SARS-CoV-2.

The V segment lost 3 bases and the J segment 3 bases; nucleotides outside the gene matches: 3. This CDR3 is built from 14 residues. Germline assignment: CDR1 SGHRS and CDR2 YFSETQ. TCRdb called the 5' RACE reads again in MiXCR, with one record for every CDR3 protein. In the table there are 140,000 or so distinct CDR3 sequences, approximately 6% of which are singletons. This clonotype occurred many times. The target antigen is unknown. The chain employs TRBV5-1 and TRBJ1-5; 7 positions agree with TRBD1. Sequenced sample: PBMCs or a T cell subset sorted from them (not recorded which). This receptor was identified in an adult woman who had mild COVID-19 (a few samples of this study predate the infection). Cell type and time point are not known. The CDR3 spells CASSWDSPNQPQHF. The CDR3 DNA reads as TGCGCCAGCAGCTGGGACAGCCCCAATCAGCCCCAGCATTTT.